The 17 T cell receptor beta chains below come from one sample, sequenced in a study of vaccination and CD4 T cells after COVID-19. For these receptors, no antigen is known. The assay that was used to sequence DNA from cultured CD4+ T cells was the Oncomine TCR Beta short-read assay. One entry per CDR3 protein, called by TCRdb with MiXCR from the PCR reads. The table has about 4,900 distinct CDR3 sequences, 28% seen once. Treatment indicated: roughly nine-day PBMC culture with coronavirus spike peptide pools or control peptides (ViraFEST assay). These CD4+ T cells came from an unexposed donor, sampled before the COVID-19 pandemic (2011-2018). Sample: CD4+ T cells from blood, cultured in vitro. These receptor sequences come from a human donor in good health.

This clonotype was observed a few times. The chain combines TRBV20-1 with TRBJ2-3, with no clear D. In germline, CDR1 is DFQATT, CDR2 SNEGSKA (reference sequence). The CDR3 contains 15 residues. The V end lost 3 bases, the J end lost 2 bases, and 15 bases lay between the germline ends. Here the CDR3 reads CSASLTGSATDTQYF. DNA for the CDR3: TGCAGTGCTAGTCTAACCGGGTCCGCCACAGATACGCAGTATTTT.

This chain joins TRBV27 and TRBJ2-1; 8 nucleotides align to TRBD1. CDR3 length: 13 amino acids. CDR1 and CDR2 (germline): MNHEY, SMNVEV (reference sequence). Unmatched junction bases numbered 4, after V lost 6 bases and J lost 6 bases. In nucleotides, the CDR3 is TGTGCCAGCAGCCAGACAGGGGTCAATGAGCAGTTCTTC. Amino acids: CASSQTGVNEQFF.

CDR3 bases: TGTGCCAGCAGCATATACAAGAGCTCTGGAAACACCATATATTTT. Translation gives CASSIYKSSGNTIYF. The V gene is TRBV7-6, the J gene TRBJ1-3; D not certain. The V end lost 5 bases, the J end lost 0 bases, and 11 bases lay between the germline ends. This CDR3 region has 15 residues. Germline V CDR1 and CDR2: SGHVS, FNYEAQ.

V and J are TRBV5-4 and TRBJ1-2, with D maybe TRBD1 (5 bases). CDR1 SGHNT and CDR2 YYREEE come from the germline V gene (reference sequence). The CDR3 totals 13 residues. Deletions cut 0 bases from V and 5 bases from J, with 8 bases between. The CDR3 protein is CASSLGGTYGYTF. CDR3 sequence (DNA): TGTGCCAGCAGCTTGGGGGGGACGTATGGCTACACCTTC.

This chain joins TRBV5-6 and TRBJ2-5; no clear D gene. In germline, CDR1 is SGHDT, CDR2 YYEEEE. V shed 2 bases and J shed 4 bases, with 9 bases lying between them. This CDR3 region has 13 residues. Written as DNA, the CDR3 is TGTGCCAGCAGCTTCCGAAACGGAGAGACCCAGTACTTC. This codes for CASSFRNGETQYF.

The chain employs TRBV19 and TRBJ1-5; D not certain. The V gene's germline CDR1 is LNHDA and CDR2 SQIVND (reference sequence). Trimming shortened V by 0 bases and J by 3 bases, and 3 bases separated the two germline ends. The CDR3 consists of 13 residues. The DNA for the CDR3 is TGTGCCAGTAGTATAGACGTCAATCAGCCCCAGCATTTT. This encodes CASSIDVNQPQHF. The full variable domain, in which reference TRBV19 and TRBJ1-5 provide the parts outside the CDR3, is DGGITQSPKYLFRKEGQNVTLSCEQNLNHDAMYWYRQDPGQGLRLIYYSQIVNDFQKGDIAEGYSVSREKKESFPLTVTSAQKNPTAFYLCASSIDVNQPQHFGDGTRLSIL.

This clonotype was detected only once. The CDR3 ends on some other residue instead of the conserved phenylalanine or tryptophan, so this is likely a read error. This chain links TRBV9 with TRBJ2-3; 9 bases align to TRBD2. V lost 0 bases, J lost 2 bases, and 16 bases stayed unmatched. CDR1 SGDLS and CDR2 YYNGEE come from the germline V gene. This CDR3 spans 20 amino acids. CDR3 sequence reads: CASSVGAGGGGAKSTDTQYL. CDR3 bases: TGTGCCAGCAGCGTAGGTGCCGGCGGCGGGGGGGCGAAGTCCACAGATACGCAGTATTTG.

In its sample, this clonotype is large. The genes are TRBV20-1 and TRBJ2-4, with 8 bases identical to TRBD1. This CDR3 contains 13 residues. CDR1 and CDR2 (germline): DFQATT, SNEGSKA (reference sequence). V gave up 7 bases and J gave up 2 bases; unmatched junction bases: 4. For the CDR3, the DNA is TGCAGTGTTCGGACAGGGTCCAAAAACATTCAGTACTTC. This translates into CSVRTGSKNIQYF.

This clonotype showed up just a few times. This chain links TRBV6-5 with TRBJ1-2, with 8 bases lining up with TRBD1. Germline V gene sequence: CDR1 MNHEY, CDR2 SVGAGI. CDR3 length: 13 amino acids. V was clipped by 4 bases and J by 4 bases; unmatched bases: 2. CDR3 bases: TGTGCCAGCAGTTCGACAGGGGCCTATGGCTACACCTTC. Its protein is CASSSTGAYGYTF.

This sequence joins TRBV20-1 and TRBJ2-7; D unclear. The CDR3 loop spans 12 amino acids. Germline-derived CDR1 and CDR2 are DFQATT and SNEGSKA (reference sequence). The V end was cut by 4 bases, the J end by 0 bases, with 7 bases between. This CDR3 reads CSATRSSYEQYF. The DNA of the CDR3 is TGCAGTGCTACCCGCAGCTCCTACGAGCAGTACTTC.

This clonotype rates as medium-sized. The CDR3 loop is CAISEAALKRGTEAFF. The CDR3 nucleotides are TGTGCCATCAGTGAGGCTGCTCTTAAACGGGGCACTGAAGCTTTCTTT. This chain uses TRBV10-3 with TRBJ1-1; no definite D call. This CDR3 comprises 16 residues. Germline V gives CDR1 ENHRY, CDR2 SYGVKD. V lost 2 bases to trimming and J lost 4 bases, with 17 bases between them.

This clonotype was detected once. The chain carries TRBV30 and TRBJ1-5, with 8 bases matching TRBD1. CDR1 is GTSNPN and CDR2 is SVGIG in the germline V gene (reference sequence). This CDR3 has 12 amino acids. The V segment lost 5 bases and the J segment 7 bases; nucleotides outside the gene matches: 4. CDR3 DNA: TGTGCCTGGGGACAGGGTGGGCAGCCCCAGCATTTT. It yields the protein CAWGQGGQPQHF.

The V call is TRBV12-3 or TRBV12-4, the J call TRBJ2-5; tentatively, D is TRBD1 or TRBD2 (5 bases each). Deletions cut 7 bases from V and 5 bases from J, with 17 bases between. The CDR3 covers 14 residues. This CDR3 is CASTPVGTRETQYF. The DNA of the CDR3 is TGTGCCAGCACACCGGTAGGGACGAGGGAGACCCAGTACTTC.

The V call is TRBV14, the J call TRBJ2-7, with D possibly TRBD2 on 6 matching bases. There are 13 residues in the CDR3. Germline V gene data show CDR1 as SGHDN and CDR2 as FVKESK. Trimming removed 6 bases from V and 6 bases from J, with 15 bases in between. Here the CDR3 reads CASRNQVEGEQYF. CDR3 nucleotide sequence: TGTGCCAGCAGGAACCAGGTGGAGGGCGAGCAGTACTTC.

This clonotype is termed medium-sized. This chain links TRBV21-1 with TRBJ1-2; the table's D call, TRBD1, has no DNA check behind it. TRBV21-1 is labeled a pseudogene. The CDR3 spans 15 residues. CDR3 sequence reads: CASSKVRGQGRGYTF. CDR3 bases: TGTGCCAGCAGCAAAGTGAGAGGACAGGGTAGAGGCTACACCTTC.

This sequence joins TRBV20-1 and TRBJ2-7; D ambiguous. The CDR3 length is 11 residues. The germline gives CDR1 DFQATT, CDR2 SNEGSKA (reference sequence). Deletions cut 7 bases from V and 10 bases from J, with 17 bases between. CDR3: CSVSDGSSQYF. For the CDR3, the DNA is TGCAGTGTTTCGGACGGCTCATCCCAGTACTTC.

This clonotype was counted between two and nine times. This sequence joins TRBV20-1 and TRBJ1-6; D may be TRBD1 (5 bases). The V gene lost 2 bases and the J gene lost 10 bases, with 21 bases spanning the gap. Germline CDR1 and CDR2: DFQATT and SNEGSKA (reference sequence). The CDR3 has 16 amino acids. The chain's CDR3 is CSARKPEGQKRSPLHF. In DNA, the CDR3 is TGCAGTGCTAGAAAACCGGAAGGACAAAAAAGATCACCCCTCCACTTT.